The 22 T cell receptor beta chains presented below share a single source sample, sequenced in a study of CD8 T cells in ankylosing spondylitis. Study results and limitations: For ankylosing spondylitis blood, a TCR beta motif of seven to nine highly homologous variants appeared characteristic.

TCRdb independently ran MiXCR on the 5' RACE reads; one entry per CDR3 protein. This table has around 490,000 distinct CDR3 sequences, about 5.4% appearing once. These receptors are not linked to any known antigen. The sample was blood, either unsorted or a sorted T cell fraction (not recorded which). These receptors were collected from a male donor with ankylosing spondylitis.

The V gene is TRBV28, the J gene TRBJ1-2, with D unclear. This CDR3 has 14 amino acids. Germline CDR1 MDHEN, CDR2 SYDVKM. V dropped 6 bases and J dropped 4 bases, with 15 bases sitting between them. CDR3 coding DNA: TGTGCCAGCAGACTTCCCGGGGTCCCCTATGGCTACACCTTC. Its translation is CASRLPGVPYGYTF.

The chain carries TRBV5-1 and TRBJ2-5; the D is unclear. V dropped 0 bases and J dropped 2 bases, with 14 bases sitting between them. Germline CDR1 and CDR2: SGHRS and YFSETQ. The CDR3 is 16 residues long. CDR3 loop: CASSLEGFATQETQYF. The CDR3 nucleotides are TGCGCCAGCAGCTTGGAGGGCTTTGCCACTCAAGAGACCCAGTACTTC.

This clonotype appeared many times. CDR3 bases: TGCGCCAGCAGCTTGGTAGCTTGGGAGGAAGCTTTCTTT. Its translation is CASSLVAWEEAFF. V gene TRBV5-1 combines with J gene TRBJ1-1; D gene uncertain. The V end lost 0 bases, the J end lost 8 bases, and 11 bases lay between the germline ends. This CDR3 region has 13 residues. The germline V gene encodes CDR1 SGHRS and CDR2 YFSETQ.

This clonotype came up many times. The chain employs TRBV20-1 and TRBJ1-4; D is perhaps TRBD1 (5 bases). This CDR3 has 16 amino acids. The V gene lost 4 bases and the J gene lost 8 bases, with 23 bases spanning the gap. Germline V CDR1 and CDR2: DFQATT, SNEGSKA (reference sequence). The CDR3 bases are TGCAGTGCTATGCCCACCCGGGCAGGGCTGGGGGAAAAACTGTTTTTT. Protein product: CSAMPTRAGLGEKLFF.

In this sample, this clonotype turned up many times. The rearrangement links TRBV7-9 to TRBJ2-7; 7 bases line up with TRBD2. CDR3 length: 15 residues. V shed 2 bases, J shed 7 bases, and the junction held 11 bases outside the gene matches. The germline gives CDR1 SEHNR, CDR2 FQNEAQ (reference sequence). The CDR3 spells CASSLKGGGLREQYF. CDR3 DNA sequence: TGTGCCAGCAGCTTAAAGGGCGGGGGATTGAGAGAGCAGTACTTC.

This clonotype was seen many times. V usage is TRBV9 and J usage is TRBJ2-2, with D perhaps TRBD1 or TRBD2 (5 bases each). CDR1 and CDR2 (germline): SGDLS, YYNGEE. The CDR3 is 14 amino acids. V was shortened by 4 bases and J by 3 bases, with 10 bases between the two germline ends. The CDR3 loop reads CASSPGRYTGELFF. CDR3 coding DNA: TGTGCCAGCAGCCCGGGGCGCTACACCGGGGAGCTGTTTTTT.

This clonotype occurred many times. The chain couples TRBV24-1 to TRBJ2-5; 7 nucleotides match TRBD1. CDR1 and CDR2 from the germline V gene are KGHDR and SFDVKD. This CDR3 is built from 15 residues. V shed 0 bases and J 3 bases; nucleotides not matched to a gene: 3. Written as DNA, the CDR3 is TGTGCCACCAGTGATTTGCGGGACAGCAAAGAGACCCAGTACTTC. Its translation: CATSDLRDSKETQYF.

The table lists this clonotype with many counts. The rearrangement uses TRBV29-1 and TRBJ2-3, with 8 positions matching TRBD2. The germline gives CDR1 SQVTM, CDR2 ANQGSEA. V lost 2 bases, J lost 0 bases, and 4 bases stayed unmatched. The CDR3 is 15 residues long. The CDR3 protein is CSVEFGGASTDTQYF. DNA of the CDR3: TGCAGCGTTGAATTCGGGGGGGCGAGCACAGATACGCAGTATTTT.

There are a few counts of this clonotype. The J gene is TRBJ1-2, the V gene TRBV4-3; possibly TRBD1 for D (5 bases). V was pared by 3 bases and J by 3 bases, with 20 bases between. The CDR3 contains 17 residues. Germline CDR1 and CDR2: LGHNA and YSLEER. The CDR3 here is CASSHAPPRGIYYGYTF. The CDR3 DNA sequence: TGCGCCAGCAGCCACGCCCCGCCGAGGGGAATCTACTATGGCTACACCTTC.

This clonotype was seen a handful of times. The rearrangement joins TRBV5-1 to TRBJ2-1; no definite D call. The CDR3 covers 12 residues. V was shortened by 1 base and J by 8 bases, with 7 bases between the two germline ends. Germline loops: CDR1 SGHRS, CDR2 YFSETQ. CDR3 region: CASSLREDEQFF. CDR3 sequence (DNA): TGCGCCAGCAGCTTGCGTGAAGATGAGCAGTTCTTC.

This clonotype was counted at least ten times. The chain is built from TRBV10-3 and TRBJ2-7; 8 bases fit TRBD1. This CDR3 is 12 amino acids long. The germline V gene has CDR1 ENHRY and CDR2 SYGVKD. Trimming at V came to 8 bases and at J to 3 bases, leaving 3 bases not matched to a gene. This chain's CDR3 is CAIGGQVYEQYF. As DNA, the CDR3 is TGTGCCATCGGGGGACAGGTCTACGAGCAGTACTTC.

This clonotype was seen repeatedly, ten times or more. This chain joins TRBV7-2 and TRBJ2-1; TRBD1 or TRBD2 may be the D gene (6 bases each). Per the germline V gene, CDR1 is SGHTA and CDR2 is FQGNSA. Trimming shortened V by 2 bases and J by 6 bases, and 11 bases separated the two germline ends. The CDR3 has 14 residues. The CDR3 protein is CASSLRGAPNEQFF. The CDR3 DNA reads TGTGCCAGCAGCTTAAGGGGGGCCCCCAATGAGCAGTTCTTC.

As DNA, the CDR3 is TGCAGTGCTACTCGGACAGGGCGGGAGACCCAGTACTTC. It translates to CSATRTGRETQYF. The V gene is TRBV20-1, the J gene TRBJ2-5; 8 nucleotides match TRBD1. V was clipped by 4 bases and J by 5 bases; unmatched bases: 6. Germline V gene sequence: CDR1 DFQATT, CDR2 SNEGSKA (reference sequence). The CDR3 has 13 residues.

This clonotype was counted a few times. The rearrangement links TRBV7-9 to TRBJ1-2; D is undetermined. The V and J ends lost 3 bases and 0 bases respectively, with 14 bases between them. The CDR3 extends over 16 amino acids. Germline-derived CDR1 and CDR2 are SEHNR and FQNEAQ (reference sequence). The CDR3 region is CASSFPKGGANYGYTF. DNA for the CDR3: TGTGCCAGCAGCTTCCCCAAGGGTGGTGCTAACTATGGCTACACCTTC.

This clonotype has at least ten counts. The CDR3 DNA reads TGTGCCAGCAGTTACGAAGTGTACAATGAGCAGTTCTTC. Translation gives CASSYEVYNEQFF. The chain links TRBV6-5 to TRBJ2-1; D is unclear. The CDR3 length is 13 residues. The V gene lost 2 bases and the J gene lost 4 bases, with 6 bases spanning the gap. CDR1 is MNHEY, CDR2 SVGAGI, per germline.

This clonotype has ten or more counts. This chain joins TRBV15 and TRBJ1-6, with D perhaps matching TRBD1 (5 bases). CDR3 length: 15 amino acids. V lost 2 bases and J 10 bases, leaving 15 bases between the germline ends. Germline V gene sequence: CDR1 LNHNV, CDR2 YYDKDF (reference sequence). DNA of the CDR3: TGTGCCACCAGCAGATCCGGGGGGAGGGGATCACCCCTCCACTTT. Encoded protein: CATSRSGGRGSPLHF.

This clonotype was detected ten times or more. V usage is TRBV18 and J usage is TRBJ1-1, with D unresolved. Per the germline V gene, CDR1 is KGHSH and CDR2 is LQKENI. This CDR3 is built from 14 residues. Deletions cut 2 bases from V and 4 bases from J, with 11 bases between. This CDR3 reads CASSPGVGSTEAFF. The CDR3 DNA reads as TGTGCCAGCTCACCAGGGGTCGGCAGCACTGAAGCTTTCTTT.

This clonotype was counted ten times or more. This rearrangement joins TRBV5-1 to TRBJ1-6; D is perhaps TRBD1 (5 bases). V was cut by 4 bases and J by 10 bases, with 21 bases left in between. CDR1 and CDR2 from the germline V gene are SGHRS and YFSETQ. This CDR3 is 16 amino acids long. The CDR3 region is CASSPAGPTVPSPLHF. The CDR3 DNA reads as TGCGCCAGCAGCCCGGCGGGACCCACGGTACCCTCACCCCTCCACTTT.

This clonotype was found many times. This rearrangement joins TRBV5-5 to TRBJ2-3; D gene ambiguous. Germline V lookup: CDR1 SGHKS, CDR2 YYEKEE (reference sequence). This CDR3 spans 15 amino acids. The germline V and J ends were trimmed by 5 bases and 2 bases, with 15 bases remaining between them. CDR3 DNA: TGTGCCAGCAGTCCGGGTGGACCATCCACAGATACGCAGTATTTT. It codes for CASSPGGPSTDTQYF. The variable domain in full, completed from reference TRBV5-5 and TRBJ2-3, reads DAGVTQSPTHLIKTRGQQVTLRCSPISGHKSVSWYQQVLGQGPQFIFQYYEKEERGRGNFPDRFSARQFPNYSSELNVNALLLGDSALYLCASSPGGPSTDTQYFGPGTRLTVL.

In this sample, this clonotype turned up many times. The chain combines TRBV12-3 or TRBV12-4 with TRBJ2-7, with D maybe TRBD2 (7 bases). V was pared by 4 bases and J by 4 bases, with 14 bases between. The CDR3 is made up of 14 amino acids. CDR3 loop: CASSWGGLVYEQYF. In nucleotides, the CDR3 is TGTGCCAGCAGTTGGGGGGGGCTCGTGTACGAGCAGTACTTC.

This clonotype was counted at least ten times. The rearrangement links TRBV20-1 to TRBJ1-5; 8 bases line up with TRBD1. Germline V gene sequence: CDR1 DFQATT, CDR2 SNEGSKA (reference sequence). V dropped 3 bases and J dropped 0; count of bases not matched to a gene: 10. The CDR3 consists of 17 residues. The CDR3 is CSARFLTGDFSNQPQHF. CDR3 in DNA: TGCAGTGCTAGGTTTCTGACAGGGGATTTTAGCAATCAGCCCCAGCATTTT.

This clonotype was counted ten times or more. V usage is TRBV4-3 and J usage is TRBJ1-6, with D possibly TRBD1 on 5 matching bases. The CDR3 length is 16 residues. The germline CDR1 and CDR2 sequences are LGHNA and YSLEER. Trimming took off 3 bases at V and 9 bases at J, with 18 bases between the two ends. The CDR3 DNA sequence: TGCGCCAGCAGCCACAGCGGGACCATCGGGGGTTCACCCCTCCACTTT. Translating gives CASSHSGTIGGSPLHF.